The next 12 T cell receptor beta chains were all read from a single sample in a study of T cell responses to AZD1222 COVID-19 vaccine. Libraries were prepared by immunoSEQ multiplex PCR; TCRdb keeps only in-frame clonotypes and omits some of them. This repertoire shows approximately 120,000 clones, 70% to 90% found once; its top ten account for roughly 1.5%. The specimen comprised peripheral blood, sampled on day 0 of AZD1222 vaccination. Receptors originate from an adult in good health.

The V gene is TRBV11-1, the J gene TRBJ2-7; TRBD2 agrees at 7 bases. Germline CDR1 SGHAT, CDR2 FQDESV (reference sequence). The CDR3 length is 16 residues. The ends lost 5 bases at V and 1 base at J; junction bases unmatched: 11. CDR3 nucleotides: TGTGCCAGCAGCCCCTTGAGAGCGGGAAATTCCTACGAGCAGTACTTC. This translates into CASSPLRAGNSYEQYF. The variable domain in full, with the rest retrieved from reference TRBV11-1 and TRBJ2-7, is EAEVAQSPRYKITEKSQAVAFWCDPISGHATLYWYRQILGQGPELLVQFQDESVVDDSQLPKDRFSAERLKGVDSTLKIQPAELGDSAMYLCASSPLRAGNSYEQYFGPGTRLTVT.

The chain combines TRBV7-2 with TRBJ1-2; the D gene is possibly TRBD1 (6 bases). In germline, CDR1 is SGHTA, CDR2 FQGNSA. The CDR3 has 15 residues. Trimming left V 2 bases short and J 2 bases short, with 12 bases between. The CDR3 bases are TGTGCCAGCAGCTTACCAGGGGCCCCCAACTATGGCTACACCTTC. Its translation: CASSLPGAPNYGYTF.

The V and J genes are TRBV14 and TRBJ2-7; 8 bases match TRBD2. The CDR3 totals 17 residues. V was pared by 5 bases and J by 2 bases, with 14 bases of the junction left unmatched. Per the germline V gene, CDR1 is SGHDN and CDR2 is FVKESK. The DNA of the CDR3 is TGTGCCAGCAGCTCGGGTAGCGGGGTCCATGGGACCTACGAGCAGTACTTC. It yields the protein CASSSGSGVHGTYEQYF.

This clone came up once. The rearrangement links TRBV5-5 to TRBJ1-6; D is undetermined. V gave up 4 bases and J gave up 8 bases, with 25 bases separating them. Germline assignment: CDR1 SGHKS and CDR2 YYEKEE (reference sequence). The CDR3 runs 18 residues. CDR3 coding DNA: TGTGCCAGCAGCCAAGAGGTGCGCCGGACCCGATTCGATTCACCCCTCCACTTT. Protein sequence: CASSQEVRRTRFDSPLHF.

The chain is built from TRBV11-3 and TRBJ2-1; tentatively, D is TRBD2 (6 bases). CDR3 length: 14 residues. Trimming took off 6 bases at V and 5 bases at J, with 14 bases between the two ends. From germline, CDR1 is SGHNT and CDR2 YENEEA. The CDR3 region has the DNA TGTGCCAGCAGGCCAAAGGACTACAACAATGAGCAGTTCTTC. Its translation: CASRPKDYNNEQFF.

The chain is built from TRBV18 and TRBJ1-4; unclear D gene. V gave up 1 base and J gave up 5 bases, with 2 bases separating them. Germline V lookup: CDR1 KGHSH, CDR2 LQKENI. This CDR3 has 12 amino acids. CDR3 nucleotide sequence: TGTGCCAGCTCACCACGGAATGAAAAACTGTTTTTT. Translated: CASSPRNEKLFF.

The rearrangement links TRBV28 to TRBJ2-4; D uncertain. CDR1 is MDHEN and CDR2 is SYDVKM in the germline V gene. The CDR3 has 14 amino acids. Trimming removed 3 bases at V and 1 base at J, with 7 bases between. The CDR3 sequence: CASSFRQAKNIQYF. CDR3 nucleotide sequence: TGTGCCAGCAGTTTTAGGCAGGCCAAAAACATTCAGTACTTC.

CDR3 DNA sequence: TGTGCCAGCAGCCTCTCCCCGGGAAATCAGCCCCAGCATTTT. The encoded protein is CASSLSPGNQPQHF. The chain combines TRBV25-1 with TRBJ1-5; unclear D gene. This CDR3 spans 14 amino acids. Looked up from germline, CDR1 is MGHDK and CDR2 is SYGVNS. V was clipped by 6 bases and J by 4 bases, with 13 bases between them.

The chain uses TRBV4-1 and TRBJ2-1, with 16 bases that match TRBD2. Germline values: CDR1 MGHRA, CDR2 YSYEKL. V was pared by 2 bases and J by 10 bases, with 5 bases of the junction left unmatched. The CDR3 runs 16 residues. The CDR3 DNA is TGCGCCAGCAGCCAATTGGGACTAGCGGGAGGGATGGAGCAGTTCTTC. It is translated as CASSQLGLAGGMEQFF.

Details on this clone: One end of the junction fails to match germline, which may point to a read error. The rearrangement joins TRBV11-2 to TRBJ1-2, with no clear D. This CDR3 comprises 13 residues. From germline, CDR1 is SGHAT and CDR2 FQNNGV. CDR3 residues: CASSVDGDYGYTF. CDR3 DNA: TGTGCCAGCAGCGTAGACGGAGACTATGGCTACACCTTC.

The chain carries TRBV14 and TRBJ1-1; D uncertain. V was pared by 0 bases and J by 5 bases, with 13 bases between. CDR1 is SGHDN, CDR2 FVKESK, per germline. The length of the CDR3 is 15 residues. The CDR3 is CASSQERASRTEAFF. The CDR3 region has the DNA TGTGCCAGCAGCCAAGAACGGGCAAGCCGAACTGAAGCTTTCTTT.

The chain carries TRBV27 and TRBJ1-1, with TRBD1 matching over 7 bases. The CDR3 runs to 13 residues. The junction had 4 bases not matched to a gene; V was cut back by 8 bases and J by 1 base. Germline V gene lookup returns CDR1 MNHEY and CDR2 SMNVEV (reference sequence). The CDR3 here is CASEDRPNTEAFF. The CDR3 coding sequence is TGTGCCAGCGAGGACAGGCCGAACACTGAAGCTTTCTTT.